This is a list of T cell receptor beta chains from one sample in a study of CD8+ T cells in alopecia areata. The assay was immunoSEQ multiplex PCR, and TCRdb's table has in-frame clones only and misses some. The repertoire has about 130,000 clones, around 50% of them found once; the top ten carry about a sixth. This sample comprised CD8+ T cells sorted from blood, obtained at week 4, from a patient treated with tofacitinib. The source of these receptors is a human donor with alopecia areata. Both conserved end residues are part of each CDR3.

j_call | v_call | cdr3_aa
TRBJ1-6 | TRBV27 | CASSPIRAWDSPLHF
TRBJ1-2 | TRBV7-8 | CASSLVGYTF
TRBJ2-3 | TRBV10-3 | CAISTQGSLTDTQYF
TRBJ1-2 | TRBV7-9 | CASLTNNYGYTF
TRBJ2-5 | TRBV9 | CASSVLGGPETQYF
TRBJ2-3 | TRBV15 | CATSSQASGGWDTQYF
TRBJ1-1 | TRBV25-1 | CASSKTFRGSEAFF
TRBJ2-7 | TRBV29-1 | CSVEGAGQGYDEQYF
TRBJ1-1 | TRBV6-5 | CASYPGGGTEAFF
TRBJ2-5 | TRBV30 | CAWSTGGLRETQYF
TRBJ1-5 | TRBV9 | CASSVADSNQPQHF
TRBJ1-1 | TRBV4-1 | CASSHRTGTPEAFF
TRBJ1-1 | TRBV9 | CASSGQGSEAFF
TRBJ1-1 | TRBV6-6 | CASSYEGTRTEAFF
TRBJ2-1 | TRBV7-9 | CASSLEAHSRYNEQFF
TRBJ1-2 | TRBV10-3 | CAISEAERTAVGGYTF